The 10 T cell receptor beta chains listed next were all sequenced from one sample in a study of regulatory dendritic cells for organ transplantation. Measured with immunoSEQ multiplex PCR; TCRdb has only the in-frame clones, and not every one. The sample yields 9,000 to 13,000 clones, roughly 70% seen once. The specimen sequenced was memory CD8+ T cells from blood. Subset indicated: CD45RO+ memory T cells. The origin of the receptors is a human donor in good health.

The genes are TRBV28 and TRBJ2-3, with unresolved D. V was clipped by 6 bases and J by 4 bases, with 14 bases between them. Per germline, CDR1 MDHEN and CDR2 SYDVKM. The CDR3 runs 14 residues. The CDR3 coding sequence is TGTGCCAGCAGCCCCCCCGAAGTCTCAGATACGCAGTATTTT. The encoded protein is CASSPPEVSDTQYF.

J is TRBJ2-5 and V is TRBV27, with D perhaps matching TRBD2 (5 bases). Germline V gene lookup returns CDR1 MNHEY and CDR2 SMNVEV (reference sequence). Trimming removed 4 bases from V and 2 bases from J, with 17 bases in between. The CDR3 extends over 16 amino acids. CDR3 sequence reads: CASSSLFDEGQETQYF. Written as DNA, the CDR3 is TGTGCCAGCAGTTCCCTTTTTGATGAGGGACAAGAGACCCAGTACTTC.

The V and J genes are TRBV13 and TRBJ1-2; possibly TRBD1 for D (6 bases). Germline V gene data show CDR1 as PRHDT and CDR2 as FYEKMQ (reference sequence). With 0 bases removed from V and 11 bases from J, the gap between germline ends came to 16 bases. This CDR3 is built from 14 residues. The CDR3 here is CASSLGLSTGEYTF. CDR3 nucleotide sequence: TGTGCCAGCAGCTTAGGGTTATCGACAGGAGAATACACCTTC.

Here the CDR3 DNA reads TGTGCCAGCAGCGTAGGTGGGGGCTCTGGAAACACCATATATTTT. Encoded protein: CASSVGGGSGNTIYF. The genes are TRBV9 and TRBJ1-3; TRBD1 might be the D (5 bases). The CDR3 totals 15 residues. V gave up 0 bases and J gave up 0 bases, with 7 bases separating them. Germline V gene lookup returns CDR1 SGDLS and CDR2 YYNGEE.

This chain uses TRBV18 with TRBJ1-2; maybe TRBD1 (5 bases). CDR3 length: 15 residues. Germline CDR1 and CDR2: KGHSH and LQKENI. Deletions cut 5 bases from V and 0 bases from J, with 13 bases between. The CDR3 loop reads CASSDPGDSNYGYTF. Here the CDR3 DNA reads TGTGCCAGCTCAGATCCCGGGGACTCTAACTATGGCTACACCTTC.

The chain combines TRBV30 with TRBJ2-7; TRBD1 might be the D (5 bases). The germline V and J ends were trimmed by 2 bases and 5 bases, with 19 bases remaining between them. Germline V gene sequence: CDR1 GTSNPN, CDR2 SVGIG (reference sequence). This CDR3 is built from 15 residues. CDR3 DNA: TGTGCCTGGAGTACTACCTCCTCCTCCAGGGACGAGCAGTACTTC. It yields the protein CAWSTTSSSRDEQYF.

This rearrangement joins TRBV19 to TRBJ2-6; 8 bases map to TRBD1. Germline V gene lookup returns CDR1 LNHDA and CDR2 SQIVND (reference sequence). The CDR3 is 15 residues long. Germline trimming cut 7 bases from V and 0 bases from J; bases unmatched to any gene: 2. CDR3 sequence (DNA): TGTGCCAGTACAGGGGGCATCTCTGGGGCCAACGTCCTGACTTTC. Its translation is CASTGGISGANVLTF.

A single count supports this clone. The chain couples TRBV6-5 to TRBJ1-2; perhaps TRBD1 as D (6 bases). The CDR3 is 14 amino acids. V was trimmed by 4 bases and J by 8 bases, leaving 17 bases between them. Germline-derived CDR1 and CDR2 are MNHEY and SVGAGI. CDR3 nucleotides: TGTGCCAGCAGTTGGTGGACAGCGGAGCAAGGCTACACCTTC. Translation: CASSWWTAEQGYTF.

This clone rates as medium-sized (0.01 to 0.1%). This chain joins TRBV15 and TRBJ1-2; a weak D match, TRBD1 (5 bases). V lost 5 bases and J lost 1, with 17 bases in between. The CDR3 sequence is 16 residues long. The germline V gene has CDR1 LNHNV and CDR2 YYDKDF (reference sequence). Written as DNA, the CDR3 is TGTGCCACCAGCGGGACGGAGCTGACAGTTAACTATGGCTACACCTTC. This gives the protein CATSGTELTVNYGYTF. The whole variable domain, filled in from reference TRBV15 and TRBJ1-2, reads DAMVIQNPRYQVTQFGKPVTLSCSQTLNHNVMYWYQQKSSQAPKLLFHYYDKDFNNEADTPDNFQSRRPNTSFCFLDIRSPGLGDTAMYLCATSGTELTVNYGYTFGSGTRLTVV.

The rearrangement joins TRBV9 to TRBJ2-5; no firm D call. The V end lost 4 bases, the J end lost 2 bases, and 18 bases lay between the germline ends. This CDR3 comprises 16 residues. The germline V gene encodes CDR1 SGDLS and CDR2 YYNGEE. Here the CDR3 DNA reads TGTGCCAGCAGCACCCGAGCACTCGGACCACAAGAGACCCAGTACTTC. Residues: CASSTRALGPQETQYF.